This T cell receptor beta chain was sequenced in a study of T cell responses to AZD1222 COVID-19 vaccine (dated by TCRdb to about 2021). For the study in its entirety: A total of over 230 trial participants underwent TCR sequencing, of whom some 200 had received two doses of AZD1222 and approximately 25 had received two doses of the MenACWY control vaccine. Trial participants were enrolled by age into 18-55, 56-69 and 70-plus year subgroups, with approximately 150, 30 and 60 TCR-sequenced participants respectively. The investigation overall reported the following: Conclusions about previously exposed vaccinees were limited because only six AZD1222 recipients were SARS-CoV-2 seropositive at baseline. The whole spike protein was spanned by vaccine-associated CD4 TCRs, and dominant responses were seen in regions 160-218 and 743-854. Because no day 14 peak-response samples were available, repertoires were characterized only after the peak T cell response. After two AZD1222 doses, spike-specific TCR breadth and depth were significantly higher than at day 0 and than in MenACWY recipients. Reportedly, almost half of the unique spike-specific TCRs recognized epitopes lying outside the regions that are mutated in the B.1.351 and B.1.1.7 variants. Participants were mostly white British and included more females than males, and it was suggested by the authors that clonal diversity may have been underestimated. The 56-69-year group was small, and its depth increase did not reach significance, likely because of low power.

V and J are trimmed by 4 bases and 1 base, and the gene matches miss 3 bases of the junction. From the germline V gene (reference sequence), CDR1 is SGHNT and CDR2 is YYREEE. From the cysteine through the phenylalanine, the CDR3 covers 14 amino acids. Only CDR3 DNA is held: 42 bases, read in frame from base 1. In its sample, this clone was seen once. Its antigen is still unknown. Base-call qualities are not available, and no considerably larger clone is one nucleotide away. The CDR3 regions of human TCRbeta chains were analyzed by immunosequencing. In the paper's pipeline: TCRs in the repertoires were compared against a reference library of SARS-CoV-2-specific TCRs that had been generated with the MIRA antigen-specificity platform. Breadth meant the fraction of unique TCRs that were SARS-CoV-2-associated, whereas depth meant the fraction of total T cells that were SARS-CoV-2-associated. Using the MIRA data, each spike-specific TCR was mapped to the spike region that the TCR reacts to and placed in a CD4 or CD8 class. Log10-transformed breadth and depth values were compared by one-way ANOVA with Sidak's multiple comparisons tests. Entries here come from immuneACCESS through TCRdb and include only in-frame sequences with V and J called. Some clones fail to appear in such tables; in the studies checked, an unresolved V gene covers under half of the shortfall, and the cause of the remainder is unknown. For V, J and clone size, that table is used; D and trimming come from the DNA. This sample comprises 80,000 to 90,000 clones, under 95% of them detected only once. Clones ranked in the top ten supply around 5% of the sample.

The time point label, as the study defines it: baseline before first vaccination. Per the publication, the treatment or condition label means: meningococcal conjugate vaccine given as trial control. Vaccinee samples were obtained from the UK trials COV001 and COV002, which included a single-blind randomized controlled phase 2/3 trial of AZD1222 (ChAdOx1 nCoV-19) in healthy adults. For TCRbeta chain sequencing, PBMC samples were collected from trial participants at day 0 and at day 28 after the second dose. This receptor was identified in an adult in good health. Here the sequenced sample was peripheral blood, taken on day 0 of MenACWY control vaccination. The chain is assembled from TRBV5-4 and TRBJ1-1; TRBD1 fits 8 bases in the junction. The DNA reads as follows: TGTGCCAGCAGCCACGGACAGGGGAACACTGAAGCTTTCTTT. This is translated as CASSHGQGNTEAFF.